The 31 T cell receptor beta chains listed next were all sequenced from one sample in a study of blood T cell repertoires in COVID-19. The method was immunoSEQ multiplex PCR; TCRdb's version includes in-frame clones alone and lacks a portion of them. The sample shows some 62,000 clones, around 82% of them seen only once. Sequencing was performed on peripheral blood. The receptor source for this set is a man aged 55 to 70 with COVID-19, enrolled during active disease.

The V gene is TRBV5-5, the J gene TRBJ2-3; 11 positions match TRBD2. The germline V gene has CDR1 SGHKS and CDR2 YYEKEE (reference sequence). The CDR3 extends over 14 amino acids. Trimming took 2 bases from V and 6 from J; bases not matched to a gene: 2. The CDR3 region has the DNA TGTGCCAGCAGCTTCCGACTAGCGGGGGATACGCAGTATTTT. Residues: CASSFRLAGDTQYF.

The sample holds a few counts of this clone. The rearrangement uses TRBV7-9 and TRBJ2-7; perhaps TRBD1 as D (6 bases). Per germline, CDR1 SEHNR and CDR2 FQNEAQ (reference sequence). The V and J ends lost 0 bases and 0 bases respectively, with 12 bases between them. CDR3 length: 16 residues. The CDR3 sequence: CASSLARTESSYEQYF. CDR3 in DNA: TGTGCCAGCAGCTTAGCGAGGACAGAGAGCTCCTACGAGCAGTACTTC.

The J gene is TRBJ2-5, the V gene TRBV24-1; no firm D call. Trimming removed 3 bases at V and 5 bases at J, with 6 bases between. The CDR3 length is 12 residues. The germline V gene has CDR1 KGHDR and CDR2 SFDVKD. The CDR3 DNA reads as TGTGCCACCAGTGATCGTGCGGAGACCCAGTACTTC. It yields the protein CATSDRAETQYF.

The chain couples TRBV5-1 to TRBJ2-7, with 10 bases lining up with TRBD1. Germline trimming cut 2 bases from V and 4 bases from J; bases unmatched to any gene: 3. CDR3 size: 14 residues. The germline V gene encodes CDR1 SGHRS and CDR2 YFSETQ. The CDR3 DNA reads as TGCGCCAGCAGCTTACCGGGACAGGGGTACGAGCAGTACTTC. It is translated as CASSLPGQGYEQYF. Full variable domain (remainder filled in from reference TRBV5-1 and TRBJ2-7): KAGVTQTPRYLIKTRGQQVTLSCSPISGHRSVSWYQQTPGQGLQFLFEYFSETQRNKGNFPGRFSGRQFSNSRSEMNVSTLELGDSALYLCASSLPGQGYEQYFGPGTRLTVT.

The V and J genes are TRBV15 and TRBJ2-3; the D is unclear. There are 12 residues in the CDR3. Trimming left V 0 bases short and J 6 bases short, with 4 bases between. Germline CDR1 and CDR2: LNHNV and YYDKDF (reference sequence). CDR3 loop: CATSRDGDTQYF. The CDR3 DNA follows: TGTGCCACCAGCAGAGACGGGGATACGCAGTATTTT.

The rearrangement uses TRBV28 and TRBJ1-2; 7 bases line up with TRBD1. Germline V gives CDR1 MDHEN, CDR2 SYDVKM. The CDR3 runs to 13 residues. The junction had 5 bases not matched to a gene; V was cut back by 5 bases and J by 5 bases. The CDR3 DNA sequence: TGTGCCAGCAGTCCGACAGGGAAGTATGGCTACACCTTC. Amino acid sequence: CASSPTGKYGYTF.

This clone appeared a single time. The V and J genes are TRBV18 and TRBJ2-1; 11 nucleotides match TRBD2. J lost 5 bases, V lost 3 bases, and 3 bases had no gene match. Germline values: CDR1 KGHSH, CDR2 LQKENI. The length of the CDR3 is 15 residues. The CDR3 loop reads CASSPSGGADNEQFF. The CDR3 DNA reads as TGTGCCAGCTCACCTAGCGGGGGGGCGGACAATGAGCAGTTCTTC. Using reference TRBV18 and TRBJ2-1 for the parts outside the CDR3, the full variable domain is NAGVMQNPRHLVRRRGQEARLRCSPMKGHSHVYWYRQLPEEGLKFMVYLQKENIIDESGMPKERFSAEFPKEGPSILRIQQVVRGDSAAYFCASSPSGGADNEQFFGPGTRLTVL.

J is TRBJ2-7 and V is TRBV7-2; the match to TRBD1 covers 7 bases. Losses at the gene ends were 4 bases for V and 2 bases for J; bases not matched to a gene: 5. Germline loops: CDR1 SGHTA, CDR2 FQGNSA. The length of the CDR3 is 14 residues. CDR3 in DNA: TGTGCCAGCAGCTCTGGACAGGCTCCCTACGAGCAGTACTTC. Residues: CASSSGQAPYEQYF.

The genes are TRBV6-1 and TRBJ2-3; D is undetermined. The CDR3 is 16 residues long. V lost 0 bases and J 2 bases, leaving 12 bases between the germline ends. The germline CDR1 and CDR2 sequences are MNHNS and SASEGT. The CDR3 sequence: CASSEAMRQPTDTQYF. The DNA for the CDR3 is TGTGCCAGCAGTGAAGCGATGAGGCAGCCCACAGATACGCAGTATTTT.

CDR3 DNA: TGTGCCAGCTGTGAGACAGGGTTGACAGATACGCAGTATTTT. It encodes CASCETGLTDTQYF. This sequence joins TRBV18 and TRBJ2-3, with 7 positions matching TRBD1. The J segment lost 3 bases and the V segment lost 7 bases, leaving 7 bases of the junction unmatched. CDR1 and CDR2 from the germline V gene are KGHSH and LQKENI. The CDR3 covers 14 residues.

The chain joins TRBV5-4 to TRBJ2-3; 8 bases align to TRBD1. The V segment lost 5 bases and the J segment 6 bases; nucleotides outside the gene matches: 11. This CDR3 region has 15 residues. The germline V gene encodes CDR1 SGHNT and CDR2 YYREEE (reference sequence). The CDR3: CASSPGTGRTDTQYF. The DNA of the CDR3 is TGTGCCAGCAGTCCCGGGACAGGTCGAACCGATACGCAGTATTTT.

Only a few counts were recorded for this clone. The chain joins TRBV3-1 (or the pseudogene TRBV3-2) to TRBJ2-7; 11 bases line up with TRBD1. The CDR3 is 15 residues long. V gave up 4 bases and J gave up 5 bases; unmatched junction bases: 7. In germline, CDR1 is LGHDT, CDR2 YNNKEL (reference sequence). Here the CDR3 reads CASSLRTGGSDEQYF. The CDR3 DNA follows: TGTGCCAGCAGCCTCCGGACAGGGGGCTCAGACGAGCAGTACTTC.

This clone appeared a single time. The CDR3 region is CASSVGGTPSRETQYF. CDR3 DNA: TGTGCCAGCAGCGTAGGGGGCACCCCGTCTCGGGAGACCCAGTACTTC. The chain joins TRBV9 to TRBJ2-5, with D perhaps matching TRBD1 (5 bases). Germline loops: CDR1 SGDLS, CDR2 YYNGEE. Trimming removed 0 bases at V and 5 bases at J, with 17 bases between. This CDR3 has 16 amino acids.

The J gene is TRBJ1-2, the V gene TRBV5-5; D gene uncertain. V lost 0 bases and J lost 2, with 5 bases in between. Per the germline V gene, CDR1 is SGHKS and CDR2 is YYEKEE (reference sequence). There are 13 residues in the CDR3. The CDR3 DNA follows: TGTGCCAGCAGCTTGGGTCGGAACTATGGCTACACCTTC. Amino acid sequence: CASSLGRNYGYTF. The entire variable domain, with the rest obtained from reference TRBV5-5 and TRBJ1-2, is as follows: DAGVTQSPTHLIKTRGQQVTLRCSPISGHKSVSWYQQVLGQGPQFIFQYYEKEERGRGNFPDRFSARQFPNYSSELNVNALLLGDSALYLCASSLGRNYGYTFGSGTRLTVV.

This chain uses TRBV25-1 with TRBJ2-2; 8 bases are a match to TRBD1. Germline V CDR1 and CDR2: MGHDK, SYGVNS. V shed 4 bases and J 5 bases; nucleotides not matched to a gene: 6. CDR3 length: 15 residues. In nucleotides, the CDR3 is TGTGCCAGCAGTGTTATGACAGGGGATACCGGGGAGCTGTTTTTT. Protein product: CASSVMTGDTGELFF.

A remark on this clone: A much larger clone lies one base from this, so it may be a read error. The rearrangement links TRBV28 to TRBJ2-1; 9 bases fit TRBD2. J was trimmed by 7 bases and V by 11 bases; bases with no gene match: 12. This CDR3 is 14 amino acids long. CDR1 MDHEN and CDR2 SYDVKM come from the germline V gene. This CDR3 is CAGDAGGPGNEQFF. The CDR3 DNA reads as TGTGCCGGGGATGCGGGGGGGCCGGGAAATGAGCAGTTCTTC.

CDR3: CASSLQGDYGYTF. CDR3 nucleotide sequence: TGCGCCAGCAGCTTGCAGGGGGACTATGGCTACACCTTC. J is TRBJ1-2 and V is TRBV5-1, with 7 bases matching TRBD1. Germline lookup yields CDR1 SGHRS and CDR2 YFSETQ. There are 13 residues in the CDR3. J gave up 3 bases and V 1 base, and 0 bases lay outside the gene matches.

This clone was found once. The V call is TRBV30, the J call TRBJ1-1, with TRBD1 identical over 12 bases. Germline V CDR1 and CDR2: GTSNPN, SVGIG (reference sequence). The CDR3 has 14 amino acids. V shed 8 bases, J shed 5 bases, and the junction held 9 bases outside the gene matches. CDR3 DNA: TGTGCCCGCTCGGGACAGGGGGCTGGAACTGAAGCTTTCTTT. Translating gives CARSGQGAGTEAFF.

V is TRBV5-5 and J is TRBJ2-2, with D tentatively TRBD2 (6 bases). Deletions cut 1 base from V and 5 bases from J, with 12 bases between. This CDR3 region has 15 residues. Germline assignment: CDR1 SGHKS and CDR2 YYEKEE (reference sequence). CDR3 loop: CASSLHGGRTGELFF. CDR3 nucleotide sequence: TGTGCCAGCAGCTTGCACGGGGGTAGGACCGGGGAGCTGTTTTTT.

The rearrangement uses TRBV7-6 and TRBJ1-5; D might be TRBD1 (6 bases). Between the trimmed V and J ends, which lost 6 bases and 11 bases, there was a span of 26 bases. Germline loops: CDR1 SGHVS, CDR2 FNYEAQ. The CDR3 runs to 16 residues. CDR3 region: CASRLERGTKKRTQHF. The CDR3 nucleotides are TGTGCCAGCAGACTCGAGCGGGGGACAAAGAAACGGACCCAGCATTTT.

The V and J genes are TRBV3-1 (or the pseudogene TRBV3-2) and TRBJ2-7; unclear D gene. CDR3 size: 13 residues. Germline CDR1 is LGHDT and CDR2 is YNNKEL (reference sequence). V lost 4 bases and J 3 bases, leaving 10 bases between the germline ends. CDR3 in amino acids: CASSRNQVYEQYF. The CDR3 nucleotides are TGTGCCAGCAGCCGAAACCAGGTCTACGAGCAGTACTTC.

The DNA of the CDR3 is TGCGCCAGCAGAAGTTCCCGACAGGGGACAGCCAAAAACATTCAGTACTTC. This codes for CASRSSRQGTAKNIQYF. V usage is TRBV5-1 and J usage is TRBJ2-4; the match to TRBD1 covers 8 bases. The CDR3 is 17 residues long. CDR1 and CDR2 from the germline V gene are SGHRS and YFSETQ. Unmatched junction bases numbered 10, after V lost 5 bases and J lost 0 bases. The whole variable domain, filled in from reference TRBV5-1 and TRBJ2-4, reads KAGVTQTPRYLIKTRGQQVTLSCSPISGHRSVSWYQQTPGQGLQFLFEYFSETQRNKGNFPGRFSGRQFSNSRSEMNVSTLELGDSALYLCASRSSRQGTAKNIQYFGAGTRLSVL.

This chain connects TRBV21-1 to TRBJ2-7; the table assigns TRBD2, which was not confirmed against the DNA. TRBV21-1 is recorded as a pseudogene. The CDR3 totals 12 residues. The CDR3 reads CARTGVPYEQYF. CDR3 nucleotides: TGTGCCAGAACCGGGGTCCCCTACGAGCAGTACTTC.

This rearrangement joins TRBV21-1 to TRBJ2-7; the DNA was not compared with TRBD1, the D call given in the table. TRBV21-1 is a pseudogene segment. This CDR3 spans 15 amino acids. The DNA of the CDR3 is TGTGCCAGCAGCGGGAATTTGGGGGCGCAGTTGGAGCAGTACTTC. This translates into CASSGNLGAQLEQYF.

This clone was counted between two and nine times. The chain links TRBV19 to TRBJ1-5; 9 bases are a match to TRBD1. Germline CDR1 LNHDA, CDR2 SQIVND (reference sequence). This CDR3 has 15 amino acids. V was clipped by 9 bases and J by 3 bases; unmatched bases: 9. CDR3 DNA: TGTGCCAGCACTAGGACAGGGGAAGCCAATCAGCCCCAGCATTTT. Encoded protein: CASTRTGEANQPQHF.

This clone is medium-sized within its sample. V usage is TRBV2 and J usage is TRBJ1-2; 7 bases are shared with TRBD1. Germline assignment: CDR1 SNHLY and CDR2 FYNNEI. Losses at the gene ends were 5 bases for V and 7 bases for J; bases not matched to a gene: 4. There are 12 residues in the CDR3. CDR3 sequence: CASSKQGTGYTF. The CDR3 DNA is TGTGCCAGCAGTAAACAGGGGACTGGCTACACCTTC.

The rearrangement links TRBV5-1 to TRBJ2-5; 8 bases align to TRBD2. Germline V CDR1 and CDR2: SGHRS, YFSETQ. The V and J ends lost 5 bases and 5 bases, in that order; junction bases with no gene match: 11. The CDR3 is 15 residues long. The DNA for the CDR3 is TGCGCCAGCAGTTTAACCGGGACTAGGGATGAGACCCAGTACTTC. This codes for CASSLTGTRDETQYF.

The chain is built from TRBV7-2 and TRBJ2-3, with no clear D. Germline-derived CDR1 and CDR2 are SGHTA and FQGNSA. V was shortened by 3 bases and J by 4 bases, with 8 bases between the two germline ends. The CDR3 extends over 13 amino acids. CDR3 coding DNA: TGTGCCAGCAGCTTCCCCGGGTCAGATACGCAGTATTTT. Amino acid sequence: CASSFPGSDTQYF.

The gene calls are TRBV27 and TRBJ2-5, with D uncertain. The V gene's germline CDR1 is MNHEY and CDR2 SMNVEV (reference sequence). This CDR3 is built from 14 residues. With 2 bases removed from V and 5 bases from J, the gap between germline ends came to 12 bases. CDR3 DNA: TGTGCCAGCAGTTTACAGAGGCAGTCGGAGACCCAGTACTTC. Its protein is CASSLQRQSETQYF.

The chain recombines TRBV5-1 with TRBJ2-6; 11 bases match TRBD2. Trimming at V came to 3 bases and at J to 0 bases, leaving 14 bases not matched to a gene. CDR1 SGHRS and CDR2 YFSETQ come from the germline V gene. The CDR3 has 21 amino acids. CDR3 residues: CASSSPPATSGEISGANVLTF. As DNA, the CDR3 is TGCGCCAGCAGCTCCCCTCCGGCGACTAGCGGGGAGATCTCTGGGGCCAACGTCCTGACTTTC.

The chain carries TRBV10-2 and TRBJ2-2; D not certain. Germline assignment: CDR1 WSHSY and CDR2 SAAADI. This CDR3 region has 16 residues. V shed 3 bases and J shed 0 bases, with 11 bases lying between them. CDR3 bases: TGCGCCAGCAGTGACTATCTAGAGACGAACACCGGGGAGCTGTTTTTT. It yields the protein CASSDYLETNTGELFF.